This TCR beta chain derives from a study of cytomegalovirus exposure and HLA in healthy donors. There are 14 residues in the CDR3. In germline, CDR1 is SNHLY, CDR2 FYNNEI. Use of 60 Vbeta and 13 Jbeta primers characterized the PCR. Libraries were prepared by immunoSEQ multiplex PCR; TCRdb keeps only in-frame clonotypes and omits some of them. Among approximately 150,000 clones listed, 72% were seen once. The clonotype originates from a human donor in good health. Sequencing input: PBMCs. The chain links TRBV2 to TRBJ2-5; tentative D call: TRBD2 (5 bases). The J call may be incorrect, as the DNA end agrees better with TRBJ2-7. The CDR3 region has the DNA TGTGCCAGCAGTGAAATGGGGAGCTCCTACGAGCAGTACTTC. The encoded protein is CASSEMGSSYEQYF.